This T cell receptor beta chain comes out of a study of CD8 T cells in ankylosing spondylitis (dated by TCRdb to about 2017). Concerning the study at large: To find TCR variants linked to disease, the study profiled T cell receptor beta repertoires in ankylosing spondylitis patients and healthy donors. In total, the full study cohort was made up of over a hundred healthy donors and about two dozen ankylosing spondylitis patients. Peripheral blood samples were taken, and synovial fluid was additionally collected from ankylosing spondylitis patients.

The sequencer listed for this sample is Illumina HiSeq 2500. Quantitative 5'-RACE with molecular barcodes was used to prepare TCR beta libraries. Regarding the original processing steps: A new computational method based on a probabilistic model of VDJ rearrangement was used to identify disease-linked TCR variants. Using fastp trimming at Q25 and MiXCR clonotype assembly, TCRdb reanalyzed the public sequencing data and kept in-frame beta chains. Every distinct CDR3 protein forms one entry, paired with its most common genes and DNA. For this entry, the V and J calls and clone size follow TCRdb and not the study's own pipeline. Present in this sample are about 450,000 distinct CDR3 sequences, around 26% of which were seen just once. The ten largest clones take up 0.89% of the sample. Spanning cysteine to phenylalanine, the CDR3 consists of 13 amino acids. Kept here is only the CDR3 DNA, which spans 39 bases and is read in frame from base 1. Relative to germline, V is missing 5 bases and J is missing 11 bases, with 7 bases of the junction outside any gene match. The germline V gene (reference sequence) sets CDR1 to SEHNR and CDR2 to FQNEAQ.

Broad study findings and their caveats: The disease-linked clones were reported as significantly enriched in matched synovial fluid samples from ankylosing spondylitis patients. The disease-linked clones had a CD8+ phenotype and were found at relatively low frequencies in peripheral blood. Some motif variants had previously been reported in the synovial fluid and blood of reactive arthritis patients, which suggests shared mechanisms of disease initiation. Blood from ankylosing spondylitis patients appeared to be characterized by a TCR beta motif composed of about eight highly homologous amino acid variants.

This clonotype was counted many times. No cognate antigen has been identified for it. Per-base quality was not reported, and no clone a single base away is much larger than it. The sequence was obtained from a male donor with ankylosing spondylitis. Sequenced: blood, either unsorted or a sorted T cell fraction (not recorded which). Here the chain combines TRBV7-9 and TRBJ2-4, with 9 junctional bases fitting TRBD2. In nucleotide form, the sequence is TGTGCCAGCAGCAACGACGGGACTAGCTTTCAGTACTTC. This translates into CASSNDGTSFQYF.